Shown below are 14 T cell receptor beta chains from a single sample sequenced in a study of T cells after posttransplantation cyclophosphamide. Some clones are missing from TCRdb's copy, which holds only in-frame ones; the method was immunoSEQ multiplex PCR. The table records around 31,000 clones, roughly 90% of them present only once. The naive gate required viable CD3+CD4+ or CD3+CD8+ cells with CCR7+CD45RA+CD45RO-CD95-CD27+CD28+ phenotype. Sequencing was performed on naive CD4+ T cells sorted from blood. The receptors originated from a man between 25 and 39 years old in good health and a related stem cell transplant donor.

The sample holds one count of this clone. The chain has TRBV7-2 and TRBJ2-2; D remains ambiguous. Trimming removed 3 bases from V and 5 bases from J, with 4 bases in between. This CDR3 region has 12 residues. CDR1 SGHTA and CDR2 FQGNSA come from the germline V gene. CDR3 sequence reads: CASSLRTGELFF. The CDR3 bases are TGTGCCAGCAGCTTGAGGACCGGGGAGCTGTTTTTT.

This clone was observed once. The chain couples TRBV7-9 to TRBJ1-5; TRBD1 might be the D (5 bases). The CDR3 has 14 amino acids. V was clipped by 1 base and J by 9 bases, with 13 bases between them. Germline V gene sequence: CDR1 SEHNR, CDR2 FQNEAQ (reference sequence). In DNA form, the CDR3 reads TGTGCCAGCAGCTTAGGCCCAGGGTCTTGGCCCCAGCATTTT. Translating it yields CASSLGPGSWPQHF.

The CDR3 spells CASSEYGQGASEQYF. Here the CDR3 DNA reads TGTGCCAGCAGTGAATACGGACAGGGGGCGTCCGAGCAGTACTTC. This sequence joins TRBV25-1 and TRBJ2-7; TRBD1 aligns across 11 bases. Germline CDR1 is MGHDK and CDR2 is SYGVNS. CDR3 size: 15 residues. V shed 0 bases and J 6 bases; nucleotides not matched to a gene: 4.

The chain couples TRBV21-1 to TRBJ1-1. TRBV21-1 is a documented pseudogene. The CDR3 extends over 12 amino acids. In nucleotides, the CDR3 is TGTGCCAGCAGCAAAAAGGGAGCGGAAGCTTTCTTT. Its protein is CASSKKGAEAFF.

The J gene is TRBJ1-2, the V gene TRBV6-1; D possibly corresponds to TRBD1 (6 bases). This CDR3 contains 14 residues. Germline CDR1 is MNHNS and CDR2 is SASEGT. V was clipped by 0 bases and J by 7 bases, with 12 bases between them. The CDR3 DNA reads as TGTGCCAGCAGTGAAGCGCCACAGGGTTCTGGCTACACCTTC. Encoded protein: CASSEAPQGSGYTF.

The CDR3 DNA follows: TGTGCCAGCAGGGCTAGCGGGGGAGTCACAGATACGCAGTATTTT. Translated: CASRASGGVTDTQYF. The chain has TRBV2 and TRBJ2-3, with TRBD2 matching over 10 bases. Germline V gene sequence: CDR1 SNHLY, CDR2 FYNNEI. The J segment lost 2 bases and the V segment lost 6 bases, leaving 5 bases of the junction unmatched. The CDR3 length is 15 residues. The variable domain in full, completed from reference TRBV2 and TRBJ2-3, reads EPEVTQTPSHQVTQMGQEVILRCVPISNHLYFYWYRQILGQKVEFLVSFYNNEISEKSEIFDDQFSVERPDGSNFTLKIRSTKLEDSAMYFCASRASGGVTDTQYFGPGTRLTVL.

The chain employs TRBV7-6 and TRBJ2-3; D not resolved. CDR3 length: 16 residues. Germline V gene sequence: CDR1 SGHVS, CDR2 FNYEAQ. The V gene lost 1 base and the J gene lost 1 base, with 12 bases spanning the gap. Here the CDR3 reads CASSLGSDPGTDTQYF. The CDR3 DNA reads TGTGCCAGCAGCTTAGGAAGCGACCCTGGCACAGATACGCAGTATTTT.

This rearrangement joins TRBV7-2 to TRBJ2-2; 16 bases align to TRBD2. V lost 3 bases to trimming and J lost 4 bases; unmatched junction nucleotides: 5. This CDR3 region has 18 residues. Per germline, CDR1 SGHTA and CDR2 FQGNSA. The CDR3 coding sequence is TGTGCCAGCAGCTTGGGACTAGCGGGGGGGCGGGTCACCGGGGAGCTGTTTTTT. Translated, it gives CASSLGLAGGRVTGELFF.

The rearrangement uses TRBV29-1 and TRBJ2-3; tentative D call: TRBD1 (6 bases). The CDR3 sequence is 13 residues long. CDR1 and CDR2 from the germline V gene are SQVTM and ANQGSEA. V shed 2 bases and J shed 0 bases, with 6 bases lying between them. The CDR3 DNA follows: TGCAGCGTTGAACAGGGGAGCACAGATACGCAGTATTTT. It is translated as CSVEQGSTDTQYF.

CDR3 nucleotides: TGTGCCAGTAGTTCCGGACAGACCCAGTTAGCCAAAAACATTCAGTACTTC. Residues: CASSSGQTQLAKNIQYF. The chain couples TRBV19 to TRBJ2-4; a possible D gene is TRBD1 (6 bases). From germline, CDR1 is LNHDA and CDR2 SQIVND (reference sequence). CDR3 length equals 17 residues. Between the trimmed V and J ends, which lost 5 bases and 0 bases, there was a span of 17 bases.

This clone was picked up a small number of times. V is TRBV5-5 and J is TRBJ2-2; 7 bases line up with TRBD1. The CDR3 spans 15 residues. Germline V CDR1 and CDR2: SGHKS, YYEKEE (reference sequence). Losses at the gene ends were 6 bases for V and 4 bases for J; bases not matched to a gene: 9. The CDR3 reads CASILRQGITGELFF. The CDR3 DNA follows: TGTGCCAGCATCCTCAGACAGGGAATCACCGGGGAGCTGTTTTTT.

The chain is built from TRBV29-1 and TRBJ1-1; 7 bases map to TRBD1. This CDR3 contains 11 residues. Germline V gives CDR1 SQVTM, CDR2 ANQGSEA. J gave up 4 bases and V 7 bases, and 3 bases lay outside the gene matches. CDR3 in amino acids: CSAYRGTEAFF. CDR3 DNA sequence: TGCAGCGCCTACAGGGGCACTGAAGCTTTCTTT.

This sequence joins TRBV29-1 and TRBJ1-2; no clear D gene. V was clipped by 4 bases and J by 2 bases, with 11 bases between them. Looked up from germline, CDR1 is SQVTM and CDR2 is ANQGSEA. The length of the CDR3 is 13 residues. The CDR3 DNA reads TGCAGCGTTGTTAGGCAGACAAACTATGGCTACACCTTC. Translating it yields CSVVRQTNYGYTF.

The rearrangement joins TRBV7-3 to TRBJ2-1, with 12 positions matching TRBD2. Looked up from germline, CDR1 is SGHTA and CDR2 is FQGTGA. The CDR3 loop spans 17 amino acids. J gave up 6 bases and V 2 bases, and 8 bases lay outside the gene matches. The CDR3 bases are TGTGCCAGCAGCTTAGAACTAGCGGGGGGCCGGGGCAATGAGCAGTTCTTC. Protein product: CASSLELAGGRGNEQFF.